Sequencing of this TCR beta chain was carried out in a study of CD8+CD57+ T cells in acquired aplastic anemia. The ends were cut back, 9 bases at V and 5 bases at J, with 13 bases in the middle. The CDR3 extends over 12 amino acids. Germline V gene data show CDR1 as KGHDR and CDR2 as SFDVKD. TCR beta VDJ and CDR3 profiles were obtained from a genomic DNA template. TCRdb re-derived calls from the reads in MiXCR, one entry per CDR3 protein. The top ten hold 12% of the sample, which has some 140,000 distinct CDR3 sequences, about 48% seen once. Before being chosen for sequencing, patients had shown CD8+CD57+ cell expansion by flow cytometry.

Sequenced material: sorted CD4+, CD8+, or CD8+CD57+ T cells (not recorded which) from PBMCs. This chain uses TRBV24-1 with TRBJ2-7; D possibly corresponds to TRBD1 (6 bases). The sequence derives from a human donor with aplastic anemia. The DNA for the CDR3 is TGTGCCACCCCCTCAGGGGTCCACGAGCAGTACTTC. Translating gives CATPSGVHEQYF.